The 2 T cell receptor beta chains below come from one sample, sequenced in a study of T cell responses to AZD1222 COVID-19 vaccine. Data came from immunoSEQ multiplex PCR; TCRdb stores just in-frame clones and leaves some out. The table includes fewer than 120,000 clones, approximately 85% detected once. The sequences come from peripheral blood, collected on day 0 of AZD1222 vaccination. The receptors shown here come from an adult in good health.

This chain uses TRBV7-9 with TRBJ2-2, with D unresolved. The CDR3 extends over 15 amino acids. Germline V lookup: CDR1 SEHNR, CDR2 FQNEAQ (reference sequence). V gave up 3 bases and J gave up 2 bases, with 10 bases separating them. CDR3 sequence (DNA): TGTGCCAGCAGCTTCGCTAGTCATAACACCGGGGAGCTGTTTTTT. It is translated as CASSFASHNTGELFF.

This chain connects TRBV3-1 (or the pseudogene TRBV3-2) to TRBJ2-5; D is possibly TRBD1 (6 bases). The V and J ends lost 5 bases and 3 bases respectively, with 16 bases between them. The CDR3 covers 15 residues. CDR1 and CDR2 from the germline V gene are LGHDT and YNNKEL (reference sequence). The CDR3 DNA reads TGTGCCAGCAGCAATAGACATTACAGGGAAGAGACCCAGTACTTC. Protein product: CASSNRHYREETQYF.